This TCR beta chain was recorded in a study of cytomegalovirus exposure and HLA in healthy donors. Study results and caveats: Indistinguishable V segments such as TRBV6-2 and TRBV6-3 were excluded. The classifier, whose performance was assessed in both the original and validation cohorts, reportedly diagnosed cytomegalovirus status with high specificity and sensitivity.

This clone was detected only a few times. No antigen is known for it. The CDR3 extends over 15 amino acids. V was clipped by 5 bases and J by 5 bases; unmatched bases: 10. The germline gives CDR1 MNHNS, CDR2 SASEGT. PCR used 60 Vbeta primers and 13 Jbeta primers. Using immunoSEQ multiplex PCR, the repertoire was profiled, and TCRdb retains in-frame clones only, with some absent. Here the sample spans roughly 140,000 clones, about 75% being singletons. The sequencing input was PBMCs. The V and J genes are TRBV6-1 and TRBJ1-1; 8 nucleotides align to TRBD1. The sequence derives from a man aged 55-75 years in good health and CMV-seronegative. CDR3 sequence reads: CASSIQGAGGTEAFF. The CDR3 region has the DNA TGTGCCAGCAGTATTCAGGGGGCCGGGGGGACTGAAGCTTTCTTT.